This T cell receptor beta chain was sequenced in a study of shared clonotypes between healthy human individuals. Whole-study results and caveats: A small donor pool kept down the genetic and exposure-history diversity that was represented.

All donors were Caucasian adults living in Nashville, Tennessee. Researchers drew on roughly 82 million PBMCs for genomic DNA from unsorted samples. The germline CDR1 and CDR2 sequences are MDHEN and SYDVKM. This CDR3 spans 16 amino acids. V lost 6 bases and J 0 bases, leaving 15 bases between the germline ends. This clone was observed a single time. The antigen remains undetermined. For each subset, genomic DNA was distributed in equal portions over several immunoSEQ plates. Libraries were prepared by immunoSEQ multiplex PCR; TCRdb keeps only in-frame clonotypes and omits some of them. This table has fewer than 600,000 clones, 79% appearing once.

V is TRBV28 and J is TRBJ2-4, with D unclear. The sequenced sample was PBMCs. This receptor was identified in a woman aged 40 to 55 in good health. Some clones in this sample may be carry-over from other donors' samples. The CDR3 sequence is CASSSFAMGAKNIQYF. The CDR3, as DNA: TGTGCCAGCAGCAGTTTCGCTATGGGAGCCAAAAACATTCAGTACTTC.